The 9 T cell receptor beta chains in this list originate from one sample, sequenced in a study of vaccination and CD4 T cells after COVID-19. These receptors lack a known antigen. An Oncomine TCR Beta short-read assay was used to sequence the DNA from cultured CD4+ T cells. TCRdb re-derived calls from the PCR reads in MiXCR, one entry per CDR3 protein. This table holds around 5,700 distinct CDR3 sequences, approximately 42% found once. Treatment specified: roughly 10-day PBMC culture with coronavirus spike peptide pools or control peptides (ViraFEST assay). Gathering of the CD4+ T cells, from the unexposed donor, took place before the COVID-19 pandemic (2011-2018). Sequencing used CD4+ T cells from blood, cultured in vitro. The origin of the receptors is a human donor in good health.

The chain couples TRBV28 to TRBJ1-1; D uncertain. The V gene's germline CDR1 is MDHEN and CDR2 SYDVKM. Trimming took 3 bases from V and 7 from J, leaving 9 bases between them. This CDR3 region has 12 residues. CDR3: CASSFRRFEAFF. DNA for the CDR3: TGTGCCAGCAGTTTTAGGCGGTTTGAAGCTTTCTTT. The entire variable domain, with the rest obtained from reference TRBV28 and TRBJ1-1, is as follows: DVKVTQSSRYLVKRTGEKVFLECVQDMDHENMFWYRQDPGLGLRLIYFSYDVKMKEKGDIPEGYSVSREKKERFSLILESASTNQTSMYLCASSFRRFEAFFGQGTRLTVV.

This clonotype was found a few times. The chain is built from TRBV19 and TRBJ2-3; D call uncertain. Trimming stripped 4 bases from V and 0 bases from J, with 8 bases between. CDR1 is LNHDA, CDR2 SQIVND, per germline (reference sequence). This CDR3 has 14 amino acids. The DNA of the CDR3 is TGTGCCAGTAGTAGATGGCAAAGCACAGATACGCAGTATTTT. Its translation is CASSRWQSTDTQYF.

J is TRBJ1-2 and V is TRBV14, with D unclear. The CDR3 sequence is 12 residues long. Germline V gene sequence: CDR1 SGHDN, CDR2 FVKESK. V lost 10 bases and J lost 6, with 15 bases in between. The CDR3 DNA follows: TGTGCCATCGGTCGCAGGAGGGATGGCTACACCTTC. Its translation: CAIGRRRDGYTF. Looking up the rest from reference TRBV14 and TRBJ1-2 gives the full variable domain: EAGVTQFPSHSVIEKGQTVTLRCDPISGHDNLYWYRRVMGKEIKFLLHFVKESKQDESGMPNNRFLAERTGGTYSTLKVQPAELEDSGVYFCAIGRRRDGYTFGSGTRLTVV.

The chain carries TRBV20-1 and TRBJ2-3; D is ambiguous. The V end lost 7 bases, the J end lost 6 bases, and 20 bases lay between the germline ends. CDR1 and CDR2 from the germline V gene are DFQATT and SNEGSKA (reference sequence). This CDR3 has 14 residues. CDR3 residues: CSVTGPTYPDTQYF. CDR3 nucleotides: TGCAGTGTCACCGGGCCTACTTATCCGGATACGCAGTATTTT.

The rearrangement joins TRBV6-5 to TRBJ1-6; 9 nucleotides align to TRBD1. The germline CDR1 and CDR2 sequences are MNHEY and SVGAGI. The CDR3 covers 16 residues. The ends lost 3 bases at V and 6 bases at J; junction bases unmatched: 6. The chain's CDR3 is CASSYGQGHSNSPLHF. For the CDR3, the DNA is TGTGCCAGCAGTTATGGACAGGGGCATAGTAATTCACCCCTCCACTTT.

V and J are TRBV6-1 and TRBJ2-6; 7 bases align to TRBD1. The trim removed 5 bases at V and 1 base at J, leaving 5 bases unmatched. Germline CDR1 and CDR2: MNHNS and SASEGT. The CDR3 consists of 16 residues. The CDR3 DNA is TGTGCCAGCAGTCCACAGACAGGGTCTGGGGCCAACGTCCTGACTTTC. Translated: CASSPQTGSGANVLTF.

This chain uses TRBV6-1 with TRBJ1-3; D not certain. This CDR3 has 16 amino acids. The V and J ends lost 0 bases and 3 bases respectively, with 12 bases between them. Germline-derived CDR1 and CDR2 are MNHNS and SASEGT. The CDR3 region is CASSEAGPGSGNTIYF. In nucleotides, the CDR3 is TGTGCCAGCAGTGAAGCAGGCCCCGGGAGTGGAAACACCATATATTTT.

The gene calls are TRBV20-1 and TRBJ1-6; D is unresolved. Germline V CDR1 and CDR2: DFQATT, SNEGSKA (reference sequence). CDR3 length: 13 residues. The V end was cut by 2 bases, the J end by 4 bases, with 6 bases between. CDR3 in DNA: TGCAGTGCTAGATGGAGTTATAATTCACCCCTCCACTTT. Translating it yields CSARWSYNSPLHF.

The CDR3 loop reads CASDGGGRTNQPQHF. The CDR3 DNA sequence: TGTGCCAGCGACGGGGGAGGACGGACCAATCAGCCCCAGCATTTT. The V and J genes are TRBV21-1 and TRBJ1-5. TRBV21-1 represents a pseudogene. The CDR3 consists of 15 residues.